This TCR beta chain came from a study of blood T cell repertoires in COVID-19. Study information: Acute-phase and convalescent COVID-19 samples originated in the United States, Italy and Spain.

V was pared by 2 bases and J by 5 bases, with 3 bases of the junction left unmatched. Germline V lookup: CDR1 KGHSH, CDR2 LQKENI. CDR3 length equals 14 residues. Per the original methods: Scientists estimated how many nucleated cells there were by amplifying reference gene primers. The protocol was immunoSEQ multiplex PCR, while the TCRdb copy is restricted to in-frame clones and leaves out a portion. For V, J and clone size, that table is used; D and trimming come from the DNA. The data show 260,000 or so clones, 80% to 90% seen once. The sequence derives from a woman in her forties who had been exposed to COVID-19. The sample comprised PBMCs or T cells enriched from blood (not recorded which). V and J are TRBV18 and TRBJ2-1, with 7 bases identical to TRBD2. This CDR3 is CASSPRTRDNEQFF. The CDR3 nucleotides are TGTGCCAGCTCACCAAGGACTAGAGACAATGAGCAGTTCTTC.